The sequence of this T cell receptor (beta chain) was determined in a study of T cells after yellow fever vaccination. TCRdb reanalysed the 5' RACE reads using MiXCR and keeps one entry per CDR3 protein. Of 250,000 to 400,000 distinct CDR3 sequences in the sample, roughly 4% were seen once. This CDR3 contains 13 residues. The V end was cut by 0 bases, the J end by 6 bases, with 8 bases between. Germline CDR1 and CDR2: ENHRY and SYGVKD. This material consisted of PBMCs, taken 5 days after the yellow fever booster vaccination. The source is a man between 18 and 29 years old who received the YFV17D yellow fever vaccine. V is TRBV10-3 and J is TRBJ1-1; D not certain. CDR3 DNA: TGTGCCATCAGTGAGTCTGGCCGCTCTGAAGCTTTCTTT. This encodes CAISESGRSEAFF.